The subject of this entry is one T cell receptor beta chain. This clonotype has just a few counts. It has no known antigen specificity. Base qualities are not provided; no much larger clone lies one nucleotide away. Library prep was done by 5' RACE. Sequencing was performed on an Illumina HiSeq 2500. A second roughly 7 to 11 cycle PCR used a sample-barcoded 5' primer and a J-beta primer mix. A unique molecular identifier was introduced onto each TCR beta cDNA molecule by a template-switch 5' adaptor carrying 12 random nucleotides. Each sample yielded at least 2.5 million CDR3-containing paired-end reads. The Mint cDNA synthesis kit, primed by a TRBC-specific oligonucleotide, was used to synthesize first-strand cDNA from all RNA. Following uracil-DNA glycosylase treatment, a first 18-cycle PCR with universal primers M1SS and BC2_uni_R was performed on all cDNA. The original pipeline was this. Each sample was normalized by randomly selecting 1 million high-quality reads, each carrying a distinct molecular identifier. Instead of being binned into consensus sequences, reads that shared molecular identifiers were thrown out. MiTCR, set to a Q25 quality threshold and the strictest error-elimination algorithm, was used for CDR3 identification, clonotype clustering and error correction. A nonparametric unseen species model using Euler transformation provided a lower-bound estimate of total TCR beta diversity. Clones were called with MiXCR by TCRdb after fastp trimmed the public reads at Q25, and only in-frame beta chains were retained. Rows are unified per CDR3 protein, each entry keeping the most common DNA and genes. The V and J calls come from TCRdb's annotation, not from the publication. In all, the sample holds about 1.5 million distinct CDR3 sequences, and roughly 43% of those were seen once. Jointly, the top ten make up over 3.5% of the sample.

Systemically healthy Caucasian individuals from Russia, some 36 in total and aged roughly 6 to 100 years, were included as donors. Each donor gave 8 to 10 milliliters of peripheral blood, drawn into EDTA-treated Vacutainer tubes. Ficoll-Paque density-gradient centrifugation was used to isolate PBMCs, with at least 7 million obtained per sample. Trizol reagent was used to extract total RNA from the PBMCs, yielding at least 5 micrograms per sample. The percentages of naive CD45RAhigh/CD27high T cells were determined by flow cytometry on a PBMC aliquot from every donor. The sample is drawn from a study of blood T cells in healthy people across ages (dated by TCRdb to between 2015 and 2017). With respect to the entire study: Template switching captured roughly one uniquely barcoded TCR beta cDNA molecule per two T cells in model experiments. Using deep sequencing normalized with unique cDNA molecular identifiers, the study measured how TCR beta repertoire diversity changes with age. Donors were grouped into four age groups: young (average roughly 17 years), middle-aged (less than 40), aged (about 60) and long-lived (about 89). To avoid experimental bias, donors of different ages were randomly spread across the sequencing lanes. Using the same blood draw, the study looked at two additional independent replicas of 1 million unique cDNA reads for two donors, one aged 18 to 30 and the other aged 80 or older. Paper-wide results and their limitations: As age increased, observed TCR beta diversity per million T cells dropped in a roughly linear way, and a significant reduction was already evident by age around 41. The long-lived group showed more naive CD4+ T cells, fewer expanded clones and increased TCR diversity than the aged group, suggesting age selection. There was a strong correlation between observed TCR beta diversity and the percentage of naive T cells measured by flow cytometry. Estimates of total diversity based on one million sequenced T cells were regarded as lower bounds and as underestimates. Bulk unsorted PBMC profiling prevented conclusive comparison of naive and antigen-experienced compartments. Because the CMV infection status of the donors was unknown, age-related changes in expanded clonotypes may potentially have been confounded.

The source of this sequence is a woman under 30 in good health. The material sequenced was blood.

The CDR3 has the sequence CASSANGRETQYF. The nucleotide sequence is TGTGCCAGCAGCGCGAATGGGAGAGAGACCCAGTACTTC. Recombination joined TRBV9 with TRBJ2-5; a weak D assignment points to TRBD2 (5 bases agree). CDR1 and CDR2 are drawn from the germline V gene: SGDLS, YYNGEE. The CDR3 covers 13 residues, taking in both the cysteine and the phenylalanine. CDR3 DNA only is kept here, 39 bases in frame from base 1. V gives up 3 bases and J gives up 4 bases, and the segment between their germline ends measures 10 bases.